This T cell receptor (beta chain) was obtained from a study of blood T cells in healthy people across ages. Caucasian individuals from Russia who were healthy and aged about 6 to 95 acted as donors. V lost 6 bases and J 2 bases, leaving 8 bases between the germline ends. Looked up from germline, CDR1 is LGHNT and CDR2 is FRNRAP. The CDR3 contains 12 residues. It was with a sample-barcoded 5' primer and a J-beta primer mix that a second PCR of about 6 to 12 cycles was run. Using its own MiXCR run on the 5' RACE reads, TCRdb lists one record per CDR3 protein. The sample lists approximately 1,000,000 distinct CDR3 sequences; less than 50% were seen once.

The TCR comes from a woman aged 60-75 years in good health. The chain employs TRBV12-5 and TRBJ2-7, with no clear D. The material sequenced was blood. CDR3: CASGHLTYEQYF. For the CDR3, the DNA is TGTGCTAGTGGCCACCTAACCTACGAGCAGTACTTC.